This section outlines one T cell receptor beta chain sequence together with its context. This sample is drawn from a study of blood T cell repertoires in COVID-19. Across 20 to 25 US areas, participants ranged in age from roughly 18 to 95 years. With V trimmed by 0 bases and J by 0 bases, 4 bases remained unmatched. The CDR3 consists of 16 residues. The germline CDR1 and CDR2 sequences are KGHSH and LQKENI. TCRdb's table, derived via immunoSEQ multiplex PCR, lists solely in-frame clones and lacks some. Found here are some 330,000 clones, about nine tenths of them singletons; the top ten hold around 4.6%.

The chain joins TRBV18 to TRBJ2-7, with 8 bases aligning to TRBD1. The sequencing input was PBMCs or T cells enriched from blood (not recorded which). The source of this sequence is a man aged 25 to 45 who had recovered from COVID-19. Here the CDR3 reads CASSPPRTGSSYEQYF. In DNA, the CDR3 is TGTGCCAGCTCACCACCACGGACAGGGAGCTCCTACGAGCAGTACTTC.